This entry features one TCR beta chain sequence. Its antigen is as yet unknown. This sample is drawn from a study of naive and memory T cell subsets. This CDR3 has 15 amino acids. The germline gives CDR1 SGHTA, CDR2 FQGNSA. V gave up 6 bases and J gave up 6 bases, with 18 bases separating them. Broader study findings: A few larger clonotypes appeared in naive repertoires, especially CD8, possibly memory cells re-expressing CD45RA.

Both TRBC1 and TRBC2 were covered by a beta constant-region primer of two equimolar oligonucleotides. Four rounds of PCR amplified the ligated cDNA using nested alpha and beta constant-region primers plus SP2. Using its own MiXCR run on the UMI-ligation and nested PCR reads, TCRdb lists one record per CDR3 protein. Here the sample spans roughly 150,000 distinct CDR3 sequences, about 23% being singletons. The sequencing input was naive CD4+ T cells from blood. The chain recombines TRBV7-2 with TRBJ1-5, with TRBD1 as a possible D gene (6 bases). The sequence came from a human donor in good health. The CDR3 DNA reads as TGTGCCAGCAGATCCATTGCAGGGGCGAGTCAGCCCCAGCATTTT. The encoded protein is CASRSIAGASQPQHF.